Below are 5 T cell receptor beta chains sequenced from a single sample in a study of T cells after yellow fever vaccination. TCRdb passed the 5' RACE reads through MiXCR, listing each CDR3 protein once. Of more than 250,000 distinct CDR3 sequences listed, 6.8% are singletons. Specimen: PBMCs, collected roughly 45 days after the first yellow fever vaccination. These receptors originate from a man younger than 35 who received the YFV17D yellow fever vaccine.

This clonotype was recorded a few times. This chain uses TRBV6-4 with TRBJ1-5; D is uncertain. V was trimmed by 2 bases and J by 5 bases, leaving 7 bases between them. The CDR3 runs 13 residues. The germline CDR1 and CDR2 sequences are MRHNA and SNTAGT. CDR3 in DNA: TGTGCCAGCAGTGACACCCGCTATCAGCCCCAGCATTTT. This gives the protein CASSDTRYQPQHF.

This clonotype occurred a few times. The CDR3 spells CASSQDYLHQETQYF. DNA for the CDR3: TGCGCCAGCAGCCAAGACTACTTACACCAAGAGACCCAGTACTTC. The genes are TRBV4-1 and TRBJ2-5; D not resolved. There are 15 residues in the CDR3. Trimming pared 0 bases from V and 0 bases from J, leaving 8 bases between. Germline V gene data show CDR1 as MGHRA and CDR2 as YSYEKL.

This clonotype was counted only a few times. The chain couples TRBV3-1 to TRBJ1-1, with D unresolved. This CDR3 spans 15 amino acids. CDR1 and CDR2 from the germline V gene are LGHDT and YNNKEL (reference sequence). V gave up 0 bases and J gave up 6 bases, with 14 bases separating them. The CDR3 reads CASSQDRLRYAEAFF. Here the CDR3 DNA reads TGTGCCAGCAGCCAAGATCGACTTCGGTACGCTGAAGCTTTCTTT.

This clonotype was counted between two and nine times. The chain joins TRBV29-1 to TRBJ1-2, with 7 bases identical to TRBD1. The CDR3 spans 12 residues. Looked up from germline, CDR1 is SQVTM and CDR2 is ANQGSEA. V gave up 6 bases and J gave up 2 bases; unmatched junction bases: 3. The CDR3 reads CSVEDRNYGYTF. Written as DNA, the CDR3 is TGCAGCGTGGAGGACAGGAACTATGGCTACACCTTC.

This clonotype showed up just a few times. The V call is TRBV20-1, the J call TRBJ2-5; 8 positions agree with TRBD2. This CDR3 is built from 12 residues. J gave up 2 bases and V 6 bases, and 2 bases lay outside the gene matches. Germline-derived CDR1 and CDR2 are DFQATT and SNEGSKA (reference sequence). CDR3 DNA sequence: TGCAGTGCCACGGGGGGGCAAGAGACCCAGTACTTC. This translates into CSATGGQETQYF.